The 10 T cell receptor beta chains listed next were all sequenced from one sample in a study of beta chain features in type 1 diabetes (dated by TCRdb to 2016 to 2019). What the research found in general, with its limitations: In all four CD4+ subsets, TCRB CDR3 length was moderately but significantly shorter in type 1 diabetes patients.

The method behind the library was the immunoSEQ multiplex PCR assay. The entire isolated RNA was reverse transcribed using the High Capacity cDNA Reverse Transcription Kit, and thus expressed TCRB transcripts were sequenced. The table was pulled from immuneACCESS by TCRdb, which kept in-frame rearrangements only. Such tables lose some clones; where checked, under half of the loss comes from unresolved V genes, and the rest has no known cause. A total of fewer than 450,000 clones appear in this sample, less than 15% of them only once. The top ten hold roughly 0.015% of the sample. No antigen has been identified for these receptors. Sequencing was done on a sample of naive CD4+ T cells from blood. The sample's cell subset or site label, in plain terms: true naive CD4+ T cells. Every receptor here comes from a woman aged 18-30 years with type 1 diabetes.

The genes are TRBV19 and TRBJ1-5; 7 bases match TRBD1. Trimming at V came to 7 bases and at J to 7 bases, leaving 7 bases not matched to a gene. Germline CDR1 LNHDA, CDR2 SQIVND (reference sequence). This CDR3 has 13 amino acids. CDR3 residues: CASTRPGGQPQHF. The CDR3 bases are TGTGCCAGTACGAGGCCAGGGGGACAGCCCCAGCATTTT.

The V gene is TRBV29-1, the J gene TRBJ2-5; D may be TRBD1 (5 bases). V lost 7 bases to trimming and J lost 4 bases, with 13 bases between them. Germline CDR1 and CDR2: SQVTM and ANQGSEA. The CDR3 spans 12 residues. The chain's CDR3 is CSGSRERETQYF. The CDR3 coding sequence is TGCAGCGGTTCCAGGGAAAGAGAGACCCAGTACTTC.

This clone was observed a few times. V gene TRBV11-2 combines with J gene TRBJ1-1; D is undetermined. Trimming took 1 base from V and 6 from J, leaving 9 bases between them. This CDR3 spans 13 amino acids. Germline V lookup: CDR1 SGHAT, CDR2 FQNNGV. The CDR3 is CASSLARESEAFF. The CDR3 DNA sequence: TGTGCCAGCAGCTTAGCCCGGGAATCTGAAGCTTTCTTT.

V gene TRBV15 combines with J gene TRBJ2-1; 12 bases line up with TRBD2. J lost 3 bases, V lost 5 bases, and 8 bases had no gene match. This CDR3 comprises 17 residues. Per germline, CDR1 LNHNV and CDR2 YYDKDF (reference sequence). CDR3 nucleotides: TGTGCCACCAGCGGATCTAGCGGGAGGGCCATCTACAATGAGCAGTTCTTC. Translation gives CATSGSSGRAIYNEQFF.

The table lists this clone with a few counts. The chain recombines TRBV11-2 with TRBJ1-2; weak D call: TRBD1 (6 bases). The CDR3 has 13 amino acids. V lost 3 bases and J 5 bases, leaving 10 bases between the germline ends. Germline CDR1 is SGHAT and CDR2 is FQNNGV. CDR3 DNA sequence: TGTGCCAGCAGCTTCTTAAGGGGGTATGGCTACACCTTC. This translates into CASSFLRGYGYTF.

The chain joins TRBV4-2 to TRBJ2-2, with 9 bases identical to TRBD2. The V segment lost 1 base and the J segment 6 bases; nucleotides outside the gene matches: 12. This CDR3 has 18 amino acids. The germline V gene encodes CDR1 LGHNA and CDR2 YNFKEQ. CDR3 sequence reads: CASSQASGRLTGAGELFF. In DNA form, the CDR3 reads TGTGCCAGCAGCCAAGCCAGCGGGAGGTTAACGGGGGCCGGGGAGCTGTTTTTT.

This chain links TRBV7-8 with TRBJ2-3, with D possibly TRBD1 on 6 matching bases. With 2 bases removed from V and 0 bases from J, the gap between germline ends came to 24 bases. Germline loops: CDR1 SGHVS, CDR2 FQNEAQ. The CDR3 extends over 20 amino acids. CDR3 sequence: CASSLPHRRTARTSTDTQYF. Written as DNA, the CDR3 is TGTGCCAGCAGCTTACCCCACCGTAGGACAGCGAGAACTAGCACAGATACGCAGTATTTT.

This clone was counted a few times. V gene TRBV2 combines with J gene TRBJ2-2, with 10 nucleotides matching TRBD2. Germline CDR1 and CDR2: SNHLY and FYNNEI. The V and J ends lost 7 bases and 0 bases, in that order; junction bases with no gene match: 8. The CDR3 consists of 17 residues. CDR3 bases: TGTGCCAGCATACACCGTGGACTAGCGGCGAACACCGGGGAGCTGTTTTTT. Protein sequence: CASIHRGLAANTGELFF. The full variable domain, completed using reference TRBV2 and TRBJ2-2, is EPEVTQTPSHQVTQMGQEVILRCVPISNHLYFYWYRQILGQKVEFLVSFYNNEISEKSEIFDDQFSVERPDGSNFTLKIRSTKLEDSAMYFCASIHRGLAANTGELFFGEGSRLTVL.

This clone was detected only a few times. This chain connects TRBV28 to TRBJ2-7; 9 nucleotides align to TRBD2. V trimming: 5 bases; J trimming: 0 bases; junction bases outside the gene matches: 11. The CDR3 consists of 17 residues. Germline values: CDR1 MDHEN, CDR2 SYDVKM. This CDR3 reads CASSPGGTSFSSYEQYV. CDR3 DNA: TGTGCCAGCAGTCCTGGTGGGACTAGCTTTAGCTCCTACGAGCAGTACGTC.

In this sample, this clone turned up a few times. The gene calls are TRBV5-1 and TRBJ2-3, with 8 bases identical to TRBD2. Germline CDR1 reads SGHRS; CDR2 reads YFSETQ. Losses at the gene ends were 4 bases for V and 0 bases for J; bases not matched to a gene: 4. The CDR3 has 15 amino acids. CDR3 nucleotide sequence: TGCGCCAGCAGCCTCGGGAGGGCCAGCACAGATACGCAGTATTTT. Its translation: CASSLGRASTDTQYF.